This is a list of T cell receptor beta chains from one sample in a study. TCRdb independently ran MiXCR on the RT-PCR reads; one entry per CDR3 protein. The sample holds almost 700,000 distinct CDR3 sequences; approximately 15% are singletons and the top ten take 3.6%. Sequencing used memory CD4+ T cells from blood. The source of these receptors is a female donor in good health, serving as a healthy control. Both conserved end residues are part of each CDR3. The order of the fields is V gene, J gene, clone size, D gene, CDR3 DNA, CDR3 protein. A D gene is named only where the DNA matches it firmly. Clone size, where shown, is once, few, many, or a class for clones that have expanded.

TRBV5-1,TRBJ2-7,many,TRBD1,TGCGCCAGCAGCTCGGGGACAGGGGGGAACTTGCAGTACTTC,CASSSGTGGNLQYF
TRBV20-1,TRBJ2-3,-,-,TGCAGTGCTAGTGTGTGGGGGGAAGGTATAACAGATACGCAGTATTTT,CSASVWGEGITDTQYF
TRBV4-1,TRBJ2-6,-,-,TGCGCCAGCAGCCCCAGAGGGGGACAAACTGACGGGGCCAACGTCCTGACTTTC,CASSPRGGQTDGANVLTF
TRBV20-1,TRBJ2-7,-,-,TGCAGTGCTGCCCGGAACAGGGAAGACGAGCAGTACTTC,CSAARNREDEQYF
TRBV6-5,TRBJ1-1,many,-,TGTGCCAGCAGTTACACTGAGAACACTGAAGCTTTCTTT,CASSYTENTEAFF
TRBV5-5,TRBJ2-1,-,-,TGTGCCAGCAGCCGTACTCAGCCTTACAATGAGCAGTTCTTC,CASSRTQPYNEQFF
TRBV20-1,TRBJ2-5,many,-,TGCAGTGCTATCCCACCGTTCTTGCAGGAGACCCAGTACTTC,CSAIPPFLQETQYF
TRBV20-1,TRBJ2-3,many,TRBD1,TGCAGTCCGATGGACAGGGGGCTGACAGATACGCAGTATTTT,CSPMDRGLTDTQYF
TRBV24-1,TRBJ2-7,-,-,TGTGCCACCAGTGATAACAACGGGGCCCCGGAAAGGCAGTACTTC,CATSDNNGAPERQYF
TRBV5-1,TRBJ2-2,-,-,TGCGCCAGCAGTCGTGACGATGGGGACGGGGAGCTGTTTTTT,CASSRDDGDGELFF
TRBV5-1,TRBJ2-1,few,TRBD2,TGCGCCAGCAGCTTGTCTCCAGCGGGAGGGCCTAACGTCTACAATGAGCAGTTCTTC,CASSLSPAGGPNVYNEQFF
TRBV4-2,TRBJ2-7,few,-,TGTGCCAGCAGCCAAGTTTATGTAGTGGTGGGGGGGGCGAACGAGCAGTACTTC,CASSQVYVVVGGANEQYF
TRBV6-1,TRBJ2-3,-,-,TGTGCCAGCAGTGAACGAAGGGGCGCAGATACGCAGTATTTT,CASSERRGADTQYF
TRBV27,TRBJ2-3,-,-,TGTGCCAGCAGGCCGTCAGAGTTCATTAGAACAGATACGCAGTATTTT,CASRPSEFIRTDTQYF
TRBV20-1,TRBJ2-3,many,TRBD1,TGCAGTGCCCCAAACCCGGGACAGGGCACAGATACGCAGTATTTT,CSAPNPGQGTDTQYF
TRBV20-1,TRBJ1-4,-,-,TGCAGTGCTCAGCCGCCCCCCCGACGCGAAAAACTGTTTTTT,CSAQPPPRREKLFF
TRBV12-3/TRBV12-4,TRBJ1-5,-,TRBD1,TGTGCCAGCAGTGCCGAGGGGGAGGGACAGCCCCGGCATTTT,CASSAEGEGQPRHF
TRBV11-3,TRBJ2-1,-,-,TGTGCCAGCAGCTTAGGGACTCACCATAACAATGAGCAGTCCTTC,CASSLGTHHNNEQSF
TRBV7-2,TRBJ1-5,many,TRBD1,TGTGCCAGCAGCTTAGGGCAGGGGGCGGATCAGCCCCAGCATTTT,CASSLGQGADQPQHF
TRBV5-1,TRBJ1-3,-,-,-,CASSFGPGGDTIYF
TRBV20-1,TRBJ1-5,few,-,TGCAGTGCACCGAGACGGAGCAATCAGCCCCAGCATTTT,CSAPRRSNQPQHF
TRBV7-2,TRBJ2-7,-,TRBD2,TGTGCCAGCACTTTTAGCGGGACCAACGAGCAGTACTTC,CASTFSGTNEQYF